Listed here are 12 T cell receptor beta chains from one sample, sequenced in a study of vaccination and CD4 T cells after COVID-19. Using its own MiXCR run on the PCR reads, TCRdb lists one record per CDR3 protein. There are 15,000 to 20,000 distinct CDR3 sequences in the sample; around 63% occur only once, and around 1.1% lies in the top ten. Sequencing was performed on CD4+ T cells from blood, taken after SARS-CoV-2 vaccination. Receptors were obtained from a human donor who had recovered from COVID-19.

The chain carries TRBV7-9 and TRBJ2-3; 11 bases map to TRBD2. Germline trimming cut 5 bases from V and 0 bases from J; bases unmatched to any gene: 13. Germline values: CDR1 SEHNR, CDR2 FQNEAQ (reference sequence). CDR3 length: 19 residues. CDR3 coding DNA: TGTGCCAGCAGCCCCCGGGATGTAGCGGGAGGGTCGAGCACAGATACGCAGTATTTT. As protein: CASSPRDVAGGSSTDTQYF. The whole variable domain, filled in from reference TRBV7-9 and TRBJ2-3, reads DTGVSQNPRHKITKRGQNVTFRCDPISEHNRLYWYRQTLGQGPEFLTYFQNEAQLEKSRLLSDRFSAERPKGSFSTLEIQRTEQGDSAMYLCASSPRDVAGGSSTDTQYFGPGTRLTVL.

The rearrangement joins TRBV2 to TRBJ1-5; the match to TRBD1 covers 7 bases. V dropped 7 bases and J dropped 2; count of bases not matched to a gene: 8. The CDR3 sequence is 15 residues long. Germline values: CDR1 SNHLY, CDR2 FYNNEI. CDR3 region: CASTYNRGGNQPQHF. DNA for the CDR3: TGTGCCAGCACGTATAACAGGGGTGGCAATCAGCCCCAGCATTTT.

J is TRBJ1-2 and V is TRBV28, with D possibly matching TRBD1 (6 bases). Germline assignment: CDR1 MDHEN and CDR2 SYDVKM. Trimming left V 6 bases short and J 3 bases short, with 11 bases between. CDR3 length: 13 residues. The CDR3 DNA follows: TGTGCCAGCAGCCGCGGACAGCACTATGGCTACACCTTC. This translates into CASSRGQHYGYTF.

The V gene is TRBV20-1, the J gene TRBJ1-5, with 8 bases fitting TRBD1. Germline V lookup: CDR1 DFQATT, CDR2 SNEGSKA (reference sequence). The CDR3 has 17 amino acids. The J segment lost 2 bases and the V segment lost 3 bases, leaving 12 bases of the junction unmatched. DNA for the CDR3: TGCAGTGCTAGCCGACAGGGGTCCAGGGAGGGCAATCAGCCCCAGCATTTT. It is translated as CSASRQGSREGNQPQHF.

The chain couples TRBV24-1 to TRBJ2-5; no definite D call. The germline V and J ends were trimmed by 9 bases and 3 bases, with 10 bases remaining between them. The CDR3 has 12 residues. Germline values: CDR1 KGHDR, CDR2 SFDVKD. The CDR3 DNA reads as TGTGCCACCCGGGCCCCCAAAGAGACCCAGTACTTC. Residues: CATRAPKETQYF.

This clonotype occurred a few times. The V gene is TRBV7-2, the J gene TRBJ2-5; 10 bases fit TRBD2. Germline values: CDR1 SGHTA, CDR2 FQGNSA. The CDR3 length is 16 residues. The J segment lost 4 bases and the V segment lost 1 base, leaving 6 bases of the junction unmatched. CDR3 loop: CASSLGLAGLRETQYF. The CDR3 nucleotides read TGTGCCAGCAGCTTAGGACTAGCGGGCCTCCGAGAGACCCAGTACTTC.

This sequence joins TRBV2 and TRBJ1-6, with 7 bases fitting TRBD1. Germline V CDR1 and CDR2: SNHLY, FYNNEI. The CDR3 has 13 residues. V dropped 10 bases and J dropped 6; count of bases not matched to a gene: 6. CDR3 coding DNA: TGTGCCACAGAGCGGGACAGTAATTCACCCCTCCACTTT. Protein product: CATERDSNSPLHF.

This clonotype appeared a few times. This sequence joins TRBV27 and TRBJ2-5; 9 nucleotides match TRBD2. CDR3 size: 16 residues. After removal of 7 bases from V and 2 bases from J, the junction contained 11 bases not matched to a gene. The germline V gene has CDR1 MNHEY and CDR2 SMNVEV (reference sequence). The CDR3 region has the DNA TGTGCCAGCACCCCGCGGGTGACTAGCGGACAAGAGACCCAGTACTTC. Protein: CASTPRVTSGQETQYF.

J is TRBJ2-1 and V is TRBV10-3; D remains ambiguous. The CDR3 runs 12 residues. V was trimmed by 3 bases and J by 10 bases, leaving 10 bases between them. Per germline, CDR1 ENHRY and CDR2 SYGVKD. The chain's CDR3 is CAISDFEYEQFF. The CDR3 bases are TGTGCCATCAGTGATTTCGAATACGAGCAGTTCTTC.

CDR3 sequence: CSASTETEAFF. In nucleotides, the CDR3 is TGCAGTGCTTCGACAGAAACTGAAGCTTTCTTT. The chain combines TRBV20-1 with TRBJ1-1; D perhaps matches TRBD1 (5 bases). V lost 5 bases to trimming and J lost 5 bases, with 9 bases between them. Looked up from germline, CDR1 is DFQATT and CDR2 is SNEGSKA (reference sequence). This CDR3 contains 11 residues.

The chain links TRBV7-9 to TRBJ2-3; D could derive from TRBD1 or TRBD2 (5 bases each). Trimming cost V 1 base and J 0 bases, with 8 bases left between them. The CDR3 extends over 15 amino acids. The germline CDR1 and CDR2 sequences are SEHNR and FQNEAQ (reference sequence). CDR3 coding DNA: TGTGCCAGCAGCTTAGGGGACCGAAGCACAGATACGCAGTATTTT. Amino acids: CASSLGDRSTDTQYF. Complete variable domain (other parts from reference TRBV7-9 and TRBJ2-3): DTGVSQNPRHKITKRGQNVTFRCDPISEHNRLYWYRQTLGQGPEFLTYFQNEAQLEKSRLLSDRFSAERPKGSFSTLEIQRTEQGDSAMYLCASSLGDRSTDTQYFGPGTRLTVL.

CDR3 residues: CAWRGGQRAEAFF. In DNA, the CDR3 is TGTGCCTGGAGGGGGGGGCAGAGGGCTGAAGCTTTCTTT. The V gene is TRBV30, the J gene TRBJ1-1; TRBD1 might be the D (6 bases). This CDR3 has 13 residues. V lost 3 bases and J lost 6, with 14 bases in between. From germline, CDR1 is GTSNPN and CDR2 SVGIG (reference sequence).